This T cell receptor (beta chain) was captured by sequencing in a study of blood T cell repertoires in COVID-19. The ends lost 0 bases at V and 4 bases at J; junction bases unmatched: 4. CDR1 and CDR2 (germline): SGHRS, YFSETQ. The CDR3 runs to 14 residues. Generated by immunoSEQ multiplex PCR, the TCRdb table keeps only in-frame clones and is missing some. The table records under 200,000 clones, around four fifths of them present only once. The V gene is TRBV5-1, the J gene TRBJ2-7, with 7 positions matching TRBD1. The source of this sequence is a woman aged 55-70 years with acute or convalescent COVID-19. Material for sequencing was peripheral blood. CDR3 in amino acids: CASSLDRGKYEQYF. Here the CDR3 DNA reads TGCGCCAGCAGCTTGGACAGGGGAAAGTACGAGCAGTACTTC.